These 5 T cell receptor beta chains came from one sample sequenced in a study of cytomegalovirus exposure and HLA in healthy donors. TCRdb keeps only in-frame clones here, not all; method: immunoSEQ multiplex PCR. The sample contains around 170,000 clones, 85% of which appear only once. The sequenced sample was PBMCs. The receptors stem from a man between 18 and 35 years old in good health and CMV-seropositive.

The chain couples TRBV5-1 to TRBJ2-3, with TRBD1 matching over 8 bases. The CDR3 length is 18 residues. Germline V gives CDR1 SGHRS, CDR2 YFSETQ. J lost 4 bases, V lost 1 base, and 14 bases had no gene match. The CDR3 spells CASSLSGRTGSGPDTQYF. In nucleotides, the CDR3 is TGCGCCAGCAGCTTGTCCGGCAGGACAGGGAGTGGGCCAGATACGCAGTATTTT.

The chain has TRBV9 and TRBJ2-1; 7 nucleotides align to TRBD2. Germline values: CDR1 SGDLS, CDR2 YYNGEE. The J segment lost 10 bases and the V segment lost 3 bases, leaving 13 bases of the junction unmatched. This CDR3 is 15 amino acids long. CDR3 region: CASSAGGSRGREQFF. The CDR3 coding sequence is TGTGCCAGCAGCGCCGGGGGGTCTCGGGGAAGGGAGCAGTTCTTC.

The J gene is TRBJ1-2, the V gene TRBV29-1; D ambiguous. Per germline, CDR1 SQVTM and CDR2 ANQGSEA. The CDR3 contains 11 residues. V was clipped by 5 bases and J by 6 bases, with 10 bases between them. The CDR3 loop is CSVSRGDGYTF. Written as DNA, the CDR3 is TGCAGCGTTTCGCGGGGAGATGGCTACACCTTC.

The chain couples TRBV7-9 to TRBJ1-3; D unresolved. This CDR3 has 15 residues. With 5 bases removed from V and 0 bases from J, the gap between germline ends came to 11 bases. Germline CDR1 is SEHNR and CDR2 is FQNEAQ (reference sequence). The CDR3 spells CASSAPGNSGNTIYF. CDR3 DNA sequence: TGTGCCAGCAGCGCCCCGGGGAACTCTGGAAACACCATATATTTT.

V gene TRBV15 combines with J gene TRBJ2-3; TRBD1 aligns across 11 bases. V lost 3 bases, J lost 1 base, and 3 bases stayed unmatched. The CDR3 sequence is 16 residues long. Germline V lookup: CDR1 LNHNV, CDR2 YYDKDF (reference sequence). The CDR3 reads CATSRGTGGRTDTQYF. The CDR3 region has the DNA TGTGCCACCAGCAGGGGGACAGGGGGTCGCACAGATACGCAGTATTTT.